These T cell receptor beta chains were read from a single sample in a study of cytomegalovirus exposure and HLA in healthy donors. Profiling relied on immunoSEQ multiplex PCR, and the TCRdb table lists in-frame clones only, not all of them. The sample includes under 150,000 clones, 75% to 85% of them seen just once. Sample: PBMCs. The receptors originated from a male donor in good health and CMV-seronegative. Each CDR3 is given with its conserved first and last residue. The D gene is left open where the match is weak. Clone size, where shown, is once, few, many, or a class for clones that have expanded.

abundance	d_gene	v_gene	j_gene	CDR3nt	CDR3aa
NA	TRBD2	TRBV19	TRBJ2-2	TGTGCCAGTAGTATAGCGGCTAGCGGGGGGGTCACCGGGGAGCTGTTTTTT	CASSIAASGGVTGELFF
once	NA	TRBV27	TRBJ2-3	TGTGCCAGCAAAGAGTTTGAAACCACAGATACGCAGTATTTT	CASKEFETTDTQYF
NA	TRBD1	TRBV6-5	TRBJ2-7	TGTGCCAGCAGTACCCCGGGACAGGGGTGGGAGCAGTACTTC	CASSTPGQGWEQYF
NA	NA	TRBV11-3	TRBJ1-4	TGTGCCAGCAGCTTAGATCAAGAGGAAAAACTGTTTTTT	CASSLDQEEKLFF
NA	TRBD1	TRBV30	TRBJ2-7	TGTGCCTGGAGAGGCGCCGGGACAGGGTTATACGAGCAGTACTTC	CAWRGAGTGLYEQYF
NA	TRBD1	TRBV5-1	TRBJ2-7	TGCGCCAGCAGCTCAAATACAGGGGGCGGCCACTACGAGCAGTACTTC	CASSSNTGGGHYEQYF
NA	NA	TRBV11-2	TRBJ1-3	TGTGCCAGCAGCTTAGCAGGCTCTGGAAACACCATATATTTT	CASSLAGSGNTIYF
NA	NA	TRBV6-1	TRBJ2-3	TGTGCCAGCAGTGAAGGGGGGCGCCCGGGTACGCAGTATTTT	CASSEGGRPGTQYF
NA	NA	TRBV15	TRBJ1-5	TGTGCCACCAGCAGATTAGGGGGGGTGGATCAGCCCCAGCATTTT	CATSRLGGVDQPQHF
NA	TRBD2	TRBV9	TRBJ2-3	TGTGCCAGCAGCGGGGGAGCGGGGGCCCCTAGCACAGATACGCAGTATTTT	CASSGGAGAPSTDTQYF
NA	TRBD1	TRBV5-6	TRBJ1-4	TGTGCCAGCAGCGAGGGACAGGGAAGGGCTAATGAAAAACTGTTTTTT	CASSEGQGRANEKLFF
NA	TRBD1	TRBV4-1	TRBJ1-1	TGCGCCAGCAGCCAAGGGGTAGGGGGCGGCACTGAAGCTTTCTTT	CASSQGVGGGTEAFF
NA	TRBD1	TRBV18	TRBJ1-2	TGTGCCAGCTCACTTCCCATCGACAGGGCGTTCGGCGGCTACACCTTC	CASSLPIDRAFGGYTF
NA	NA	TRBV5-1	TRBJ1-4	TGCGCCAGCAGCTTTCGGGGGGCTGATGAAAAACTGTTTTTT	CASSFRGADEKLFF
NA	TRBD1	TRBV27	TRBJ2-1	TGTGCCAGCAGTTTCAGGGGGCCCTACAATGAGCAGTTCTTC	CASSFRGPYNEQFF
NA	TRBD1	TRBV19	TRBJ1-5	TGTGCCAGTAGCACTACAGGGGGACAGCCCCAGCATTTT	CASSTTGGQPQHF
NA	NA	TRBV29-1	TRBJ1-2	TGCAGCGCAGAAACAGGGAACTATGGCTACACCTTC	CSAETGNYGYTF
NA	TRBD1	TRBV7-2	TRBJ2-2	TGTGCCAGCAGCTTTGGACAGGCCGCAGGGGAGCTGTTTTTT	CASSFGQAAGELFF
NA	TRBD1	TRBV5-5	TRBJ1-1	TGTGCCAGCCGATTACTGACAGGGGACACTGAAGCTTTCTTT	CASRLLTGDTEAFF
once	TRBD1	TRBV23-1	TRBJ1-5	TGCGCCAGCAGTCAATCGCCCCAGGGGGCGATTCAGCCCCAGCATTTT	CASSQSPQGAIQPQHF
NA	TRBD2	TRBV7-2	TRBJ2-3	TGTGCCAGCAGCGACGGGACTAGCGGGTCCACAGATACGCAGTATTTT	CASSDGTSGSTDTQYF
NA	NA	TRBV30	TRBJ2-3	TGTGCCTGGAGTGTATTAGGAGGGGACACAGATACGCAGTATTTT	CAWSVLGGDTDTQYF
NA	NA	TRBV5-1	TRBJ2-7	TGCGCCAGCAGCCCGAGCGCGACGGTGAGCTCCTACGAGCAGTACTTC	CASSPSATVSSYEQYF
NA	TRBD1	TRBV4-3	TRBJ1-1	TGCGCCAGCAGCCATTTGACAGGGGAGGGTGAAGCTTTCTTT	CASSHLTGEGEAFF
NA	NA	TRBV6-1	TRBJ1-1	TGTGCCAGCAGTGGGCTCGGGTTTAACACTGAAGCTTTCTTT	CASSGLGFNTEAFF
NA	NA	TRBV5-6	TRBJ2-2	TGTGCCAGCAGCTTGGTAACGTCAGGGCACGGGGAGCTGTTTTTT	CASSLVTSGHGELFF
NA	TRBD1	TRBV6-5	TRBJ2-7	TGTGCCAGCAGTTGGGGACAGGGGTCCTACGAGCAGTACTTC	CASSWGQGSYEQYF